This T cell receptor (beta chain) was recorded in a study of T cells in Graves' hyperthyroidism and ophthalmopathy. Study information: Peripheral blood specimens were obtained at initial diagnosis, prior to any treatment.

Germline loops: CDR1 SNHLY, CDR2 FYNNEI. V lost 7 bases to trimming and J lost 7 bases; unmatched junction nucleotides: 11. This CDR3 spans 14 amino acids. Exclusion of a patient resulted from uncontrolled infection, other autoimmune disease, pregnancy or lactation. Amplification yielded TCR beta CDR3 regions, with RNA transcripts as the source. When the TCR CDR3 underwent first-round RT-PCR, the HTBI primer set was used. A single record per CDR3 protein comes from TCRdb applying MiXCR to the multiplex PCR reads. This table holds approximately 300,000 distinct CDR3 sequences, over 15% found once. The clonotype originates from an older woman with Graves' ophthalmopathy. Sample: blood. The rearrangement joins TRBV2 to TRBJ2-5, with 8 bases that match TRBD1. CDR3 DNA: TGTGCCAGCAAAACGCTGGACAGGGTGGCGACCCAGTACTTC. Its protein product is CASKTLDRVATQYF. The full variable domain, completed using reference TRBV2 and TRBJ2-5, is EPEVTQTPSHQVTQMGQEVILRCVPISNHLYFYWYRQILGQKVEFLVSFYNNEISEKSEIFDDQFSVERPDGSNFTLKIRSTKLEDSAMYFCASKTLDRVATQYFGPGTRLLVL.